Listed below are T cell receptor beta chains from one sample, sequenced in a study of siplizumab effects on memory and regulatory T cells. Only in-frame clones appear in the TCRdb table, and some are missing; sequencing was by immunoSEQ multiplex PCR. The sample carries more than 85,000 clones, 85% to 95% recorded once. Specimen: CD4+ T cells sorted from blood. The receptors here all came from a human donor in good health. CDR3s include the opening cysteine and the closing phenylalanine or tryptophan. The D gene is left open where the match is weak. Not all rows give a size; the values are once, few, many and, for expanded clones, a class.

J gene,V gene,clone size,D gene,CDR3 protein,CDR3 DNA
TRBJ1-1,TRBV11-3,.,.,CASSLGPPAEAFF,TGTGCCAGCAGCTTAGGACCGCCCGCTGAAGCTTTCTTT
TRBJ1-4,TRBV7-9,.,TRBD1,CASSLGQGAYEKLFF,TGTGCCAGCAGCTTAGGCCAGGGGGCTTATGAAAAACTGTTTTTT
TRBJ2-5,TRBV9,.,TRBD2,CASSAGLAGGPRETQYF,TGTGCCAGCAGCGCAGGACTAGCGGGAGGGCCGCGGGAGACCCAGTACTTC
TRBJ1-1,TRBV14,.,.,CASSTLRGANTEAFF,TGTGCCAGCAGCACCCTTCGGGGGGCGAACACTGAAGCTTTCTTT
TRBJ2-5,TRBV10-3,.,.,CAISDSDKLEETQYF,TGTGCCATCAGTGACTCGGACAAATTAGAAGAGACCCAGTACTTC
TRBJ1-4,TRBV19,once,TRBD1,CASSTGVENEKLFF,TGTGCCAGTAGCACAGGGGTGGAGAATGAAAAACTGTTTTTT
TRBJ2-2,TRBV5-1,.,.,CASSFEGWTGELFF,TGCGCCAGCAGCTTTGAGGGGTGGACCGGGGAGCTGTTTTTT
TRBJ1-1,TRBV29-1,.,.,CSVEGAARETEAFF,TGCAGCGTTGAAGGAGCAGCCAGGGAGACTGAAGCTTTCTTT
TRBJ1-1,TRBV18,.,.,CASSPKNTAAGNTEAFF,TGTGCCAGCTCACCGAAAAACACAGCCGCCGGGAACACTGAAGCTTTCTTT
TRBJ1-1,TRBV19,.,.,CASSRDEGTEAFF,TGTGCCAGTAGTCGGGACGAGGGGACTGAAGCTTTCTTT
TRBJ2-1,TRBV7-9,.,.,CASSVRGSAYNEQFF,TGTGCCAGCAGCGTTAGGGGGAGCGCCTACAATGAGCAGTTCTTC
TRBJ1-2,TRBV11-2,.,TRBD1,CASSAAGTGILYYGYTF,TGTGCCAGCAGCGCAGCCGGGACAGGGATCCTTTACTATGGCTACACCTTC
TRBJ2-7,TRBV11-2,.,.,CASSWTVSGEQYF,TGTGCCAGCAGCTGGACGGTATCAGGCGAGCAGTACTTC
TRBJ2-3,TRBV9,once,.,CASSAKSAGADTQYF,TGTGCCAGCAGCGCCAAGAGCGCCGGTGCAGATACGCAGTATTTT
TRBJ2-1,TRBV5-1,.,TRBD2,CASSLPSGGADEQFF,TGCGCCAGCAGCTTGCCTAGCGGGGGGGCCGATGAGCAGTTCTTC
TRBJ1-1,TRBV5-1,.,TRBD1,CASSQSRDRLEAFF,TGCGCCAGCAGCCAGAGCCGGGACAGACTTGAAGCTTTCTTT
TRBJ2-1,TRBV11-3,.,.,CASSLLSFRAANNEQFF,TGTGCCAGCAGCTTACTAAGCTTTCGGGCGGCTAACAATGAGCAGTTCTTC
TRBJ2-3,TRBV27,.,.,CASSPDRLVTTDTQYF,TGTGCCAGCAGTCCGGACCGGCTCGTGACAACAGATACGCAGTATTTT
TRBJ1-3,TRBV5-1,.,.,CASSLARTPGNTIYF,TGCGCCAGCAGCTTGGCGCGAACCCCTGGAAACACCATATATTTT
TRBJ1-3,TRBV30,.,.,CAWTGSPGNTIYF,TGTGCCTGGACTGGGTCTCCTGGAAACACCATATATTTT
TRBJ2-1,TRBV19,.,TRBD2,CASNPLAGGHNEQFF,TGTGCCAGTAACCCTTTAGCGGGAGGGCACAATGAGCAGTTCTTC
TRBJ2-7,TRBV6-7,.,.,CASSTPGASYEQYF,TGTGCCAGCAGTACCCCGGGAGCCTCATACGAGCAGTACTTC
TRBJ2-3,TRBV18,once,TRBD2,CASPRGGRSTDTQYF,TGTGCCAGCCCACGGGGGGGACGAAGCACAGATACGCAGTATTTT
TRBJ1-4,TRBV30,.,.,CAWSLAPGGQLFF,TGTGCCTGGAGTTTGGCCCCGGGCGGACAACTGTTTTTT
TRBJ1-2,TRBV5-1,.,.,CASSLGQNYGYTF,TGCGCCAGCAGCTTGGGACAGAACTATGGCTACACCTTC
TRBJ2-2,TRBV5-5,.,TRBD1,CASSPPRTGSNTGELFF,TGTGCCAGCAGCCCACCAAGGACAGGGTCGAACACCGGGGAGCTGTTTTTT
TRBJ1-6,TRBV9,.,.,CASSVVPGGNSPLHF,TGTGCCAGCAGCGTAGTCCCGGGTGGAAATTCACCCCTCCACTTT
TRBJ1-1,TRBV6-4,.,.,CASSLPDRLNTEAFF,TGTGCCAGCAGTTTACCTGACAGGTTGAACACTGAAGCTTTCTTT
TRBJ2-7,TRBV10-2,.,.,CASSESSGPSLYEQYF,TGCGCCAGCAGTGAGAGTAGTGGGCCCTCCCTCTACGAGCAGTACTTC
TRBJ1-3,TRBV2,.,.,CASSEGGRARGNTIYF,TGTGCCAGCAGTGAAGGAGGGAGGGCGCGAGGAAACACCATATATTTT
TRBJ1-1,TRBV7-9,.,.,CASNPARVNTEAFF,TGTGCCAGCAACCCCGCGAGGGTGAACACTGAAGCTTTCTTT
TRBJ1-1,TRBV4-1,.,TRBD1,CASSFDGQVGGEAFF,TGCGCCAGCAGCTTTGATGGACAGGTGGGAGGGGAAGCTTTCTTT
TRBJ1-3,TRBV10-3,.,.,CATRPRGNSGNTIYF,TGTGCCACGAGACCCCGGGGGAACTCTGGAAACACCATATATTTT
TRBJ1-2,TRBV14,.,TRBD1,CASSQDPRGRDGYTF,TGTGCCAGCAGCCAAGATCCCAGGGGGCGCGACGGCTACACCTTC
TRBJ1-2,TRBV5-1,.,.,CASSVNYRFDSHF,TGCGCCAGCAGCGTGAACTATCGGTTCGACAGCCACTTC
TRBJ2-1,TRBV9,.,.,CASSVDGRTYNEQFF,TGTGCCAGCAGCGTAGATGGGCGAACCTACAATGAGCAGTTCTTC
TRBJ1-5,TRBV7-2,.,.,CASSSGGPQPQHF,TGTGCCAGCAGCTCCGGGGGGCCTCAGCCCCAGCATTTT
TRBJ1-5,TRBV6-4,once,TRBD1,CASRRDSLSNQPQHF,TGTGCCAGCAGGCGGGACAGCCTTAGCAATCAGCCCCAGCATTTT
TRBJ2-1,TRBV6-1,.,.,CASSEISGVFRRYNEQFF,TGTGCCAGCAGTGAAATTTCGGGGGTTTTTCGGAGGTACAATGAGCAGTTCTTC
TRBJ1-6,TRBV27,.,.,CASKREWNSPLHF,TGTGCCAGCAAAAGGGAATGGAATTCACCCCTCCACTTT
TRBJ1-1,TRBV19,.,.,CASSTRHGFMNTEAFF,TGTGCCAGTAGTACTCGCCACGGCTTCATGAACACTGAAGCTTTCTTT
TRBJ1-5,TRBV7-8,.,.,CASSPRVNQPQHF,TGTGCCAGCAGCCCCCGGGTTAATCAGCCCCAGCATTTT
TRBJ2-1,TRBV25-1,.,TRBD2,CASGLAGSAYNEQFF,TGTGCCAGCGGACTAGCGGGATCCGCCTACAATGAGCAGTTCTTC
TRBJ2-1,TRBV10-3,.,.,CAISESGFLTYNEQFF,TGTGCCATCAGTGAGTCGGGGTTTCTTACCTACAATGAGCAGTTCTTC
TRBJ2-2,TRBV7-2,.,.,CASSLRPGYTGELFF,TGTGCCAGCAGCTTACGCCCAGGTTACACCGGGGAGCTGTTTTTT
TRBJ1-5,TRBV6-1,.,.,CASTLGASIQPQHF,TGTGCCAGCACTCTGGGGGCCTCTATTCAGCCCCAGCATTTT
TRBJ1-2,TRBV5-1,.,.,CASSLGARNYGYTF,TGCGCCAGCAGCTTGGGAGCCAGGAACTATGGCTACACCTTC
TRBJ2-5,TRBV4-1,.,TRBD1,CASSQVGTGKETQYF,TGCGCCAGCAGCCAAGTCGGGACAGGAAAAGAGACCCAGTACTTC